The 8 T cell receptor beta chains presented below share a single source sample, sequenced in a study of high-grade serous ovarian cancer treatment subgroups. Repertoires were generated with immunoSEQ multiplex PCR, while TCRdb's copy carries only in-frame clones and drops some. The sample has about 5,800 clones; 55% to 75% are singletons. Tumor samples were taken before definitive surgery or chemotherapy. Specimen: tumor tissue. These receptors all stem from a human donor with high-grade serous ovarian cancer.

The V call is TRBV5-1, the J call TRBJ1-1; D not certain. The length of the CDR3 is 16 residues. The V gene's germline CDR1 is SGHRS and CDR2 YFSETQ. The V end lost 2 bases, the J end lost 1 base, and 15 bases lay between the germline ends. The CDR3 nucleotides read TGCGCCAGCAGCTTCGACAACCAGGCAGGGAACACTGAAGCTTTCTTT. It encodes CASSFDNQAGNTEAFF. The whole variable domain, remainder taken from reference TRBV5-1 and TRBJ1-1, is KAGVTQTPRYLIKTRGQQVTLSCSPISGHRSVSWYQQTPGQGLQFLFEYFSETQRNKGNFPGRFSGRQFSNSRSEMNVSTLELGDSALYLCASSFDNQAGNTEAFFGQGTRLTVV.

The chain joins TRBV5-1 to TRBJ2-5; 16 nucleotides align to TRBD2. Trimming took 4 bases from V and 5 from J; bases not matched to a gene: 11. The germline V gene has CDR1 SGHRS and CDR2 YFSETQ. This CDR3 spans 18 amino acids. CDR3 sequence (DNA): TGCGCCAGCAGCCTCGGGACTAGCGGGGGGGCCGGTCTGGAGACCCAGTACTTC. Translation: CASSLGTSGGAGLETQYF. Full variable domain (remainder filled in from reference TRBV5-1 and TRBJ2-5): KAGVTQTPRYLIKTRGQQVTLSCSPISGHRSVSWYQQTPGQGLQFLFEYFSETQRNKGNFPGRFSGRQFSNSRSEMNVSTLELGDSALYLCASSLGTSGGAGLETQYFGPGTRLLVL.

This chain links TRBV5-8 with TRBJ1-2; D remains unclear. CDR3 length: 13 amino acids. Germline V gives CDR1 SGHTS, CDR2 YDEGEE. Trimming shortened V by 4 bases and J by 7 bases, and 14 bases separated the two germline ends. The CDR3 DNA reads as TGTGCCAGCAGCACCGATCCGACCACTGGCTACACCTTC. It is translated as CASSTDPTTGYTF.

V gene TRBV13 combines with J gene TRBJ1-3, with D perhaps TRBD1 (5 bases). Germline-derived CDR1 and CDR2 are PRHDT and FYEKMQ (reference sequence). The CDR3 length is 16 residues. Trimming took 2 bases from V and 0 from J, leaving 11 bases between them. This CDR3 reads CASSLRGSISGNTIYF. The CDR3 coding sequence is TGTGCCAGCAGCTTAAGGGGCAGTATCTCTGGAAACACCATATATTTT.

The rearrangement uses TRBV18 and TRBJ2-5, with D unclear. Trimming took off 0 bases at V and 1 base at J, with 6 bases between the two ends. CDR3 size: 14 residues. The V gene's germline CDR1 is KGHSH and CDR2 LQKENI. DNA for the CDR3: TGTGCCAGCTCACCACCGGAGTCCCAAGAGACCCAGTACTTC. As protein: CASSPPESQETQYF.

The chain combines TRBV29-1 with TRBJ2-5, with a possible D match to TRBD1 (6 bases). The CDR3 has 15 residues. CDR1 SQVTM and CDR2 ANQGSEA come from the germline V gene. Trimming took 0 bases from V and 7 from J, leaving 18 bases between them. CDR3 residues: CSVEDLLGAWGTQYF. In nucleotides, the CDR3 is TGCAGCGTTGAAGATCTGTTGGGGGCTTGGGGGACCCAGTACTTC.

The chain is built from TRBV18 and TRBJ1-1; TRBD1 is a possible D gene (5 bases). The germline V and J ends were trimmed by 6 bases and 5 bases, with 19 bases remaining between them. The CDR3 covers 15 residues. Germline V gene sequence: CDR1 KGHSH, CDR2 LQKENI. This CDR3 reads CASSEAAGRKTEAFF. The CDR3 coding sequence is TGTGCCAGCTCCGAAGCGGCAGGGAGGAAAACTGAAGCTTTCTTT.

The chain is built from TRBV4-1 and TRBJ2-2; D might be TRBD2 (5 bases). This CDR3 has 14 residues. V was pared by 10 bases and J by 0 bases, with 12 bases between. Per germline, CDR1 MGHRA and CDR2 YSYEKL. DNA of the CDR3: TGCGCCACCAGGACTGGGTCGAACACCGGGGAGCTGTTTTTT. It translates to CATRTGSNTGELFF.